This is a list of T cell receptor beta chains from one sample in a study of blood T cells in healthy people across ages. TCRdb recomputed calls from the 5' RACE reads with MiXCR, one row per CDR3 protein. Of under 750,000 distinct CDR3 sequences in the sample, around 50% were seen once. Material for sequencing was blood. The receptors were sampled from an elderly man in good health. Each CDR3 is given with its conserved first and last residue. The D gene is left open where the match is weak. Part of the rows lack a size; the others show once, few, many or a class for expanded clones.

V	size	J	D	CDR3	DNA
TRBV4-3	-	TRBJ2-7	TRBD2	CASSQGSGRASYEQYF	TGCGCCAGCAGCCAAGGATCCGGGAGGGCATCCTACGAGCAGTACTTC
TRBV7-9	-	TRBJ1-1	TRBD1	CASSPRTGGSRGAFF	TGTGCCAGCAGCCCCCGGACAGGGGGATCTCGTGGAGCTTTCTTT
TRBV11-2	-	TRBJ2-1	TRBD2	CASSLDQREGDNEQFF	TGTGCCAGCAGCTTAGATCAGAGGGAGGGAGACAATGAGCAGTTCTTC
TRBV7-9	many	TRBJ2-3	-	CASSFPSPGGRKADTQYF	TGTGCCAGCAGCTTCCCCTCGCCGGGGGGCCGGAAGGCAGATACGCAGTATTTT
TRBV7-9	-	TRBJ2-5	-	CASSVAGTRETQYF	TGTGCCAGCAGCGTGGCAGGCACGCGAGAGACCCAGTACTTC
TRBV5-1	once	TRBJ1-4	TRBD1	CASSDYRGPYEKLFF	TGCGCCAGCAGCGACTACAGGGGACCCTATGAAAAACTGTTTTTT
TRBV5-1	few	TRBJ2-1	TRBD2	CASSLEIAGANEQFF	TGCGCCAGCAGCTTGGAGATAGCGGGGGCCAATGAGCAGTTCTTC
TRBV11-2	once	TRBJ2-7	-	CASRSGINAESAPLASWGEQYF	TGTGCCAGCCGCAGTGGTATCAACGCAGAGTCGGCTCCTTTGGCGTCTTGGGGGGAGCAGTACTTC
TRBV29-1	-	TRBJ2-7	TRBD1	CSATYTGQGYEQYF	TGCAGCGCTACATATACGGGACAGGGGTACGAGCAGTACTTC
TRBV20-1	few	TRBJ2-7	-	CSATLLRGSYEQYF	TGCAGTGCTACCCTTTTGAGGGGCTCCTACGAGCAGTACTTC